These 23 T cell receptor beta chains were all obtained from the same sample, sequenced in a study of technical replicates of blood from several donors. TCRdb keeps only in-frame clones here, not all; method: immunoSEQ multiplex PCR. The repertoire has more than 45,000 clones, 91% of them found once; the top ten carry about 3.7%. The sequencing input was PBMCs. These receptors were taken from a human donor in good health. Some clones in this sample may be carry-over from other donors' samples.

V and J are TRBV7-8 and TRBJ2-1; 13 bases align to TRBD2. The CDR3 is made up of 17 amino acids. Per the germline V gene, CDR1 is SGHVS and CDR2 is FQNEAQ. The V segment lost 5 bases and the J segment 12 bases; nucleotides outside the gene matches: 16. As DNA, the CDR3 is TGTGCCAGCAGCGAACGAATAGGACTAGCGGGGGACAAGGGGCAGTTCTTC. Its protein product is CASSERIGLAGDKGQFF.

This clone was counted only a few times. This chain joins TRBV30 and TRBJ1-4, with D maybe TRBD1 (5 bases). Germline values: CDR1 GTSNPN, CDR2 SVGIG (reference sequence). V lost 4 bases, J lost 2 bases, and 11 bases lay in between. The CDR3 has 14 amino acids. CDR3 region: CAWKKQETNEKLFF. CDR3 DNA sequence: TGTGCCTGGAAAAAACAGGAGACTAATGAAAAACTGTTTTTT.

V is TRBV4-1 and J is TRBJ2-1; D is unclear. V was cut by 4 bases and J by 6 bases, with 10 bases left in between. The length of the CDR3 is 13 residues. The germline gives CDR1 MGHRA, CDR2 YSYEKL. The CDR3 loop reads CASSPTVLNEQFF. Written as DNA, the CDR3 is TGCGCCAGCAGCCCTACAGTCCTCAATGAGCAGTTCTTC.

This clone showed up just once. The V gene is TRBV7-2, the J gene TRBJ2-7; TRBD2 might be the D (6 bases). Germline V gene lookup returns CDR1 SGHTA and CDR2 FQGNSA. The CDR3 contains 15 residues. The V end was cut by 1 base, the J end by 8 bases, with 18 bases between. The CDR3 region has the DNA TGTGCCAGCAGCTTAGTACCAGCGGGTCCGCCCAAGCAGTACTTC. Translation gives CASSLVPAGPPKQYF.

The V and J genes are TRBV14 and TRBJ2-5; the match to TRBD2 covers 10 bases. The junction had 17 bases not matched to a gene; V was cut back by 0 bases and J by 1 base. The CDR3 runs to 21 residues. Germline-derived CDR1 and CDR2 are SGHDN and FVKESK. DNA for the CDR3: TGTGCCAGCAGCCAAGATTTGGTGAGGGGGCTAGCGGGAGAGATCCAAGAGACCCAGTACTTC. Residues: CASSQDLVRGLAGEIQETQYF.

This chain uses TRBV18 with TRBJ2-5, with 7 bases that match TRBD2. Trimming took 3 bases from V and 1 from J; bases not matched to a gene: 2. CDR1 and CDR2 (germline): KGHSH, LQKENI. The CDR3 extends over 14 amino acids. The CDR3 loop reads CASSPGGLQETQYF. The CDR3 DNA reads as TGTGCCAGCTCACCGGGAGGGCTCCAAGAGACCCAGTACTTC. The whole variable domain, remainder taken from reference TRBV18 and TRBJ2-5, is NAGVMQNPRHLVRRRGQEARLRCSPMKGHSHVYWYRQLPEEGLKFMVYLQKENIIDESGMPKERFSAEFPKEGPSILRIQQVVRGDSAAYFCASSPGGLQETQYFGPGTRLLVL.

The V and J genes are TRBV29-1 and TRBJ2-3, with 12 bases that match TRBD2. The germline V gene has CDR1 SQVTM and CDR2 ANQGSEA. Trimming took 4 bases from V and 5 from J; bases not matched to a gene: 4. The CDR3 runs 14 residues. DNA for the CDR3: TGCAGCGTTGCGGCTAGCGGGGGGGAAGATACGCAGTATTTT. It translates to CSVAASGGEDTQYF.

The CDR3 DNA reads as TGTGCCAGCAGCCTCGGGGGGACCTCCTACAATGAGCAGTTCTTC. Translation: CASSLGGTSYNEQFF. This chain uses TRBV5-4 with TRBJ2-1; TRBD2 matches at 7 bases. Looked up from germline, CDR1 is SGHNT and CDR2 is YYREEE (reference sequence). This CDR3 has 15 residues. V lost 4 bases to trimming and J lost 0 bases; unmatched junction nucleotides: 4.

The chain is built from TRBV19 and TRBJ1-6; 7 nucleotides agree with TRBD1. The CDR3 loop spans 16 amino acids. V dropped 7 bases and J dropped 7; count of bases not matched to a gene: 13. CDR1 and CDR2 (germline): LNHDA, SQIVND (reference sequence). The CDR3 DNA follows: TGTGCCAGTACGGATGGTCGGACAGGCTGGAATTCACCCCTCCACTTT. Translation gives CASTDGRTGWNSPLHF.

The V call is TRBV10-3, the J call TRBJ1-1; weak D call: TRBD1 (6 bases). Trimming took off 3 bases at V and 2 bases at J, with 16 bases between the two ends. The CDR3 consists of 16 residues. CDR1 and CDR2 from the germline V gene are ENHRY and SYGVKD. CDR3 residues: CAISEKQGNLNTEAFF. CDR3 bases: TGTGCCATCAGTGAAAAACAGGGAAACCTCAACACTGAAGCTTTCTTT.

This clone was found once. The gene calls are TRBV4-1 and TRBJ1-1, with 8 bases fitting TRBD1. The germline V gene encodes CDR1 MGHRA and CDR2 YSYEKL. Trimming cost V 3 bases and J 11 bases; bases outside gene matches: 20. CDR3 length equals 17 residues. The CDR3 DNA reads as TGCGCCAGCAGCCAGGCCTTTGACAGGGGTAATTCAGGGACGGCTTTCTTT. Protein sequence: CASSQAFDRGNSGTAFF.

V and J are TRBV5-1 and TRBJ1-2; the match to TRBD1 covers 7 bases. CDR1 and CDR2 from the germline V gene are SGHRS and YFSETQ. This CDR3 has 17 residues. V lost 4 bases and J lost 0; bases outside the gene matches: 12. CDR3 sequence: CASSARDSRLTNYGYTF. CDR3 DNA sequence: TGCGCCAGCAGCGCCCGGGACAGCCGATTAACTAACTATGGCTACACCTTC.

The CDR3 bases are TGTGCCAGCAGCCAAGGGCGAATCGAGAGAGGCAACTATGGCTACACCTTC. It codes for CASSQGRIERGNYGYTF. The rearrangement uses TRBV14 and TRBJ1-2; D gene uncertain. V shed 1 base and J shed 2 bases, with 17 bases lying between them. Per germline, CDR1 SGHDN and CDR2 FVKESK. This CDR3 is 17 amino acids long. The full variable domain, completed using reference TRBV14 and TRBJ1-2, is EAGVTQFPSHSVIEKGQTVTLRCDPISGHDNLYWYRRVMGKEIKFLLHFVKESKQDESGMPNNRFLAERTGGTYSTLKVQPAELEDSGVYFCASSQGRIERGNYGYTFGSGTRLTVV.

The chain recombines TRBV7-9 with TRBJ2-1, with 8 nucleotides matching TRBD2. There are 18 residues in the CDR3. Germline V gene data show CDR1 as SEHNR and CDR2 as FQNEAQ (reference sequence). J was trimmed by 4 bases and V by 2 bases; bases with no gene match: 13. CDR3 protein: CASSLMRAGAGGYNEQFF. The CDR3 nucleotides read TGTGCCAGCAGCTTAATGAGGGCTGGGGCGGGGGGTTACAATGAGCAGTTCTTC.

The chain links TRBV7-9 to TRBJ1-2; maybe TRBD1 (5 bases). CDR3 size: 11 residues. The V end was cut by 3 bases, the J end by 8 bases, with 7 bases between. CDR1 is SEHNR, CDR2 FQNEAQ, per germline (reference sequence). The CDR3: CASSFKGGYTF. CDR3 in DNA: TGTGCCAGCAGCTTCAAGGGGGGCTACACCTTC.

The rearrangement links TRBV30 to TRBJ1-2; 8 nucleotides line up with TRBD1. V was clipped by 2 bases and J by 4 bases; unmatched bases: 12. Germline CDR1 and CDR2: GTSNPN and SVGIG (reference sequence). This CDR3 comprises 16 residues. CDR3 sequence: CAWSLVRGQGSYGYTF. CDR3 DNA sequence: TGTGCCTGGAGTCTGGTACGCGGACAGGGATCCTATGGCTACACCTTC.

The rearrangement joins TRBV7-3 to TRBJ2-1, with 9 bases matching TRBD2. The CDR3 has 15 amino acids. V lost 5 bases, J lost 6 bases, and 8 bases stayed unmatched. In germline, CDR1 is SGHTA, CDR2 FQGTGA. The CDR3 is CASSPVAGAINEQFF. CDR3 bases: TGTGCCAGCAGCCCCGTAGCGGGGGCTATCAATGAGCAGTTCTTC.

This clone was seen a single time. This sequence joins TRBV2 and TRBJ2-3; tentatively, D is TRBD1 (7 bases). The CDR3 has 14 amino acids. Trimming cost V 6 bases and J 5 bases, with 15 bases left between them. CDR1 is SNHLY and CDR2 is FYNNEI in the germline V gene. CDR3 residues: CASRLTGRGDTQYF. CDR3 bases: TGTGCCAGCAGGCTGACAGGGCGGGGAGATACGCAGTATTTT.

The J gene is TRBJ2-5, the V gene TRBV9, with a possible D match to TRBD2 (6 bases). Germline values: CDR1 SGDLS, CDR2 YYNGEE. V was trimmed by 3 bases and J by 5 bases, leaving 17 bases between them. The CDR3 length is 15 residues. CDR3 bases: TGTGCCAGCAGCGCCCGGAGGGGCGTAGGGGAGACCCAGTACTTC. It yields the protein CASSARRGVGETQYF.

The chain recombines TRBV4-3 with TRBJ1-3; the D gene is possibly TRBD1 (5 bases). The CDR3 has 17 amino acids. Germline CDR1 LGHNA, CDR2 YSLEER. The germline V and J ends were trimmed by 3 bases and 0 bases, with 15 bases remaining between them. The CDR3: CASSHEVQASSGNTIYF. The DNA of the CDR3 is TGCGCCAGCAGCCACGAAGTACAGGCGTCCTCTGGAAACACCATATATTTT.

The gene calls are TRBV4-2 and TRBJ1-6, with 7 bases fitting TRBD1. The CDR3 has 15 amino acids. Germline V gene data show CDR1 as LGHNA and CDR2 as YNFKEQ. Trimming at V came to 6 bases and at J to 7 bases, leaving 9 bases not matched to a gene. This CDR3 reads CASRYTGEPNSPLHF. In DNA form, the CDR3 reads TGTGCCAGCAGATACACAGGGGAACCAAATTCACCCCTCCACTTT.

V is TRBV29-1 and J is TRBJ2-7; D gene ambiguous. Between the trimmed V and J ends, which lost 4 bases and 2 bases, there was a span of 12 bases. CDR1 is SQVTM, CDR2 ANQGSEA, per germline. The CDR3 consists of 13 residues. The CDR3 here is CSVAYSRTYEQYF. The CDR3 DNA follows: TGCAGCGTTGCTTACAGCCGTACCTACGAGCAGTACTTC.

This clone was detected once. This CDR3 is CASGRIGQPQHF. CDR3 nucleotides: TGTGCCAGCGGCAGAATTGGTCAGCCCCAGCATTTT. The V and J genes are TRBV7-9 and TRBJ1-5; no clear D. Germline lookup yields CDR1 SEHNR and CDR2 FQNEAQ (reference sequence). With 8 bases removed from V and 6 bases from J, the gap between germline ends came to 11 bases. The CDR3 length is 12 residues.